The 32 T cell receptor beta chains below were found in one sample sequenced in a study of blood T cell repertoires in COVID-19. Measured with immunoSEQ multiplex PCR; TCRdb has only the in-frame clones, and not every one. Altogether about 250,000 clones are present, roughly 80% being singletons, with the ten largest covering about 8%. The sample was peripheral blood. These receptors came from an elderly woman with acute or convalescent COVID-19.

The V gene is TRBV27, the J gene TRBJ2-3, with 11 nucleotides matching TRBD2. V was clipped by 3 bases and J by 4 bases; unmatched bases: 9. Germline V CDR1 and CDR2: MNHEY, SMNVEV (reference sequence). This CDR3 is built from 17 residues. DNA for the CDR3: TGTGCCAGCAGTTTTATAGCGGGGGGGCGTGTTGCAGATACGCAGTATTTT. It translates to CASSFIAGGRVADTQYF.

The chain has TRBV3-1 (or the pseudogene TRBV3-2) and TRBJ1-6; D may be TRBD1 (5 bases). The CDR3 consists of 15 residues. Germline lookup yields CDR1 LGHDT and CDR2 YNNKEL (reference sequence). V lost 3 bases and J 6 bases, leaving 12 bases between the germline ends. The DNA for the CDR3 is TGTGCCAGCAGCCAGATTTGGGGCACTAATTCACCCCTCCACTTT. Residues: CASSQIWGTNSPLHF.

This chain links TRBV2 with TRBJ2-5, with 10 bases lining up with TRBD1. This CDR3 is built from 13 residues. CDR1 and CDR2 from the germline V gene are SNHLY and FYNNEI. J gave up 5 bases and V 6 bases, and 3 bases lay outside the gene matches. The CDR3 sequence is CASREDRGETQYF. The CDR3 bases are TGTGCCAGCAGGGAGGACAGGGGGGAGACCCAGTACTTC. The full variable domain, with the rest looked up from reference TRBV2 and TRBJ2-5, is EPEVTQTPSHQVTQMGQEVILRCVPISNHLYFYWYRQILGQKVEFLVSFYNNEISEKSEIFDDQFSVERPDGSNFTLKIRSTKLEDSAMYFCASREDRGETQYFGPGTRLLVL.

This chain uses TRBV19 with TRBJ2-4, with a possible D match to TRBD1 (6 bases). CDR1 and CDR2 (germline): LNHDA, SQIVND (reference sequence). The CDR3 totals 15 residues. V lost 5 bases and J 2 bases, leaving 13 bases between the germline ends. CDR3 bases: TGTGCCAGTAGTGTCCCGACAGGCCCCAAAAACATTCAGTACTTC. Its translation: CASSVPTGPKNIQYF.

V usage is TRBV6-1 and J usage is TRBJ1-2, with no clear D. This CDR3 contains 14 residues. V lost 3 bases to trimming and J lost 4 bases, with 12 bases between them. Germline CDR1 is MNHNS and CDR2 is SASEGT. The CDR3, as DNA: TGTGCCAGCAGTGACCGAGGCCGGCTCTATGGCTACACCTTC. Translated: CASSDRGRLYGYTF.

The rearrangement links TRBV7-9 to TRBJ1-2; 9 nucleotides line up with TRBD1. With 4 bases clipped from V and 8 bases from J, the junction kept 11 bases outside the gene matches. Germline values: CDR1 SEHNR, CDR2 FQNEAQ (reference sequence). This CDR3 is 15 amino acids long. The CDR3 protein is CASSWQPGQGGGYTF. The CDR3 DNA sequence: TGTGCCAGCAGCTGGCAACCGGGACAGGGTGGGGGCTACACCTTC. The variable domain in full, with the rest retrieved from reference TRBV7-9 and TRBJ1-2, is DTGVSQNPRHKITKRGQNVTFRCDPISEHNRLYWYRQTLGQGPEFLTYFQNEAQLEKSRLLSDRFSAERPKGSFSTLEIQRTEQGDSAMYLCASSWQPGQGGGYTFGSGTRLTVV.

The chain links TRBV5-1 to TRBJ2-2; D perhaps matches TRBD1 (6 bases). The germline CDR1 and CDR2 sequences are SGHRS and YFSETQ. The CDR3 contains 16 residues. The V gene lost 2 bases and the J gene lost 5 bases, with 16 bases spanning the gap. The CDR3 reads CASSLEWGRGTGELFF. The CDR3 region has the DNA TGCGCCAGCAGCTTAGAATGGGGGCGCGGGACCGGGGAGCTGTTTTTT.

V and J are TRBV28 and TRBJ1-2; 8 bases are a match to TRBD1. This CDR3 is built from 14 residues. The germline gives CDR1 MDHEN, CDR2 SYDVKM. Unmatched junction bases numbered 5, after V lost 2 bases and J lost 6 bases. The CDR3 protein is CASSLLRTGHGYTF. Written as DNA, the CDR3 is TGTGCCAGCAGTTTACTACGGACAGGGCATGGCTACACCTTC.

V usage is TRBV7-9 and J usage is TRBJ2-5; a possible D gene is TRBD1 (5 bases). V lost 5 bases and J 1 base, leaving 17 bases between the germline ends. Germline CDR1 is SEHNR and CDR2 is FQNEAQ (reference sequence). The CDR3 is 16 residues long. CDR3 nucleotides: TGTGCCAGCAGCCAACCCACGACAGTTCTCCAAGAGACCCAGTACTTC. Translated, it gives CASSQPTTVLQETQYF.

The V call is TRBV19, the J call TRBJ2-7, with unresolved D. Deletions cut 5 bases from V and 6 bases from J, with 11 bases between. Germline V gives CDR1 LNHDA, CDR2 SQIVND (reference sequence). The CDR3 has 12 amino acids. The CDR3 sequence is CASSPTYGEQYF. The CDR3 bases are TGTGCCAGTAGTCCCACGTACGGCGAGCAGTACTTC.

The V call is TRBV6-5, the J call TRBJ2-3; possibly TRBD2 for D (6 bases). Germline V CDR1 and CDR2: MNHEY, SVGAGI. The CDR3 consists of 15 residues. V lost 4 bases to trimming and J lost 1 base, with 12 bases between them. CDR3 in amino acids: CASSSRASGTDTQYF. The CDR3 region has the DNA TGTGCCAGCAGTTCTAGGGCTAGCGGCACAGATACGCAGTATTTT.

As concerns this clone: One end of the junction fails to match germline, which may point to a read error. The CDR3 region is CASSLDRGLNTEAFF. CDR3 DNA sequence: TGTGCCAGTAGTTTAGACAGGGGGCTGAACACTGAAGCTTTCTTT. The chain is built from TRBV19 and TRBJ1-1; TRBD1 matches 10 bases. The germline V gene has CDR1 LNHDA and CDR2 SQIVND (reference sequence). The CDR3 loop spans 15 amino acids.

V and J are TRBV15 and TRBJ2-1; 8 nucleotides line up with TRBD2. Trimming removed 0 bases from V and 3 bases from J; junction bases left unmatched: 1. Germline V gives CDR1 LNHNV, CDR2 YYDKDF (reference sequence). The CDR3 is 15 residues long. The DNA of the CDR3 is TGTGCCACCAGCAGAGAGGCGGGGGGCTACAATGAGCAGTTCTTC. Encoded protein: CATSREAGGYNEQFF.

This chain connects TRBV24-1 to TRBJ2-1; weak D call: TRBD2 (6 bases). Germline assignment: CDR1 KGHDR and CDR2 SFDVKD. V was cut by 8 bases and J by 2 bases, with 9 bases left in between. The CDR3 runs 13 residues. The CDR3: CATTGDPYNEQFF. The CDR3 DNA reads TGTGCCACCACGGGGGACCCCTACAATGAGCAGTTCTTC.

This clone occurred a few times. This CDR3 reads CASSYSIVHSGNTIYF. For the CDR3, the DNA is TGTGCCAGCAGTTACTCGATTGTACACTCTGGAAACACCATATATTTT. This chain links TRBV6-5 with TRBJ1-3; D unclear. The V gene lost 0 bases and the J gene lost 0 bases, with 9 bases spanning the gap. Looked up from germline, CDR1 is MNHEY and CDR2 is SVGAGI. The CDR3 covers 16 residues.

The chain employs TRBV30 and TRBJ2-2; 7 bases are shared with TRBD2. The trim removed 2 bases at V and 5 bases at J, leaving 5 bases unmatched. The germline V gene has CDR1 GTSNPN and CDR2 SVGIG (reference sequence). The CDR3 has 14 residues. The CDR3 sequence: CAWSWLAGTGELFF. The DNA for the CDR3 is TGTGCCTGGAGTTGGTTAGCGGGTACCGGGGAGCTGTTTTTT.

V and J are TRBV9 and TRBJ2-7; a weak D match, TRBD2 (6 bases). The CDR3 is 15 residues long. Germline values: CDR1 SGDLS, CDR2 YYNGEE. The V and J ends lost 0 bases and 2 bases respectively, with 12 bases between them. The CDR3 DNA sequence: TGTGCCAGCAGCGTAGGAGGGACTTACCCCTACGAGCAGTACTTC. Translated, it gives CASSVGGTYPYEQYF.

V and J are TRBV28 and TRBJ1-5; D uncertain. The CDR3 totals 11 residues. Between the trimmed V and J ends, which lost 4 bases and 5 bases, there was a span of 3 bases. Germline values: CDR1 MDHEN, CDR2 SYDVKM. The CDR3 nucleotides are TGTGCCAGCAGTTCATATCAGCCCCAGCATTTT. Translation gives CASSSYQPQHF.

J is TRBJ2-2 and V is TRBV7-2; 7 bases map to TRBD2. CDR3 length: 15 amino acids. V lost 7 bases to trimming and J lost 7 bases; unmatched junction nucleotides: 12. CDR1 and CDR2 (germline): SGHTA, FQGNSA. The CDR3 nucleotides read TGTGCCAGCACCCTCCAGGGAGGGGAGAGCGGGGAGCTGTTTTTT. Its translation: CASTLQGGESGELFF.

This chain joins TRBV29-1 and TRBJ2-1; possibly TRBD2 for D (6 bases). Trimming took off 3 bases at V and 0 bases at J, with 9 bases between the two ends. Germline CDR1 and CDR2: SQVTM and ANQGSEA. CDR3 size: 14 residues. The CDR3 DNA reads as TGCAGCGTTGAGCGGGGACGCTCCTACAATGAGCAGTTCTTC. It specifies CSVERGRSYNEQFF.

The chain has TRBV21-1 and TRBJ2-7; the table assigns TRBD1, which was not confirmed against the DNA. TRBV21-1 is flagged as a pseudogene. The CDR3 contains 16 residues. CDR3 sequence: CASSKAGQGGDYEQYF. The CDR3 nucleotides read TGTGCCAGCAGCAAAGCGGGACAGGGAGGAGACTACGAGCAGTACTTC.

This sequence joins TRBV18 and TRBJ2-3; 7 nucleotides line up with TRBD2. Germline trimming cut 3 bases from V and 2 bases from J; bases unmatched to any gene: 5. Germline CDR1 reads KGHSH; CDR2 reads LQKENI. There are 15 residues in the CDR3. CDR3 in amino acids: CASSPQAGITDTQYF. DNA of the CDR3: TGTGCCAGCTCACCCCAAGCGGGAATCACAGATACGCAGTATTTT.

DNA of the CDR3: TGTGCCAGTAGTGCACCACAGGGGGCCTATGGCTACACCTTC. This encodes CASSAPQGAYGYTF. V usage is TRBV19 and J usage is TRBJ1-2; the match to TRBD1 covers 9 bases. The CDR3 has 14 residues. From germline, CDR1 is LNHDA and CDR2 SQIVND (reference sequence). Germline trimming cut 5 bases from V and 4 bases from J; bases unmatched to any gene: 5.

In its sample, this clone was seen a few times. The chain uses TRBV6-2 or TRBV6-3 and TRBJ2-1, with D perhaps matching TRBD2 (6 bases). The V end lost 0 bases, the J end lost 3 bases, and 15 bases lay between the germline ends. The CDR3 totals 17 residues. CDR1 is MNHEY, CDR2 SVGEGT, per germline. Here the CDR3 DNA reads TGTGCCAGCAGTTACTCGGAGGGCCGGGGGATCTACAATGAGCAGTTCTTC. Translated, it gives CASSYSEGRGIYNEQFF.

This clone turned up a few times. This chain joins TRBV5-6 and TRBJ2-5; 11 nucleotides agree with TRBD1. V shed 4 bases and J 5 bases; nucleotides not matched to a gene: 10. Germline V gene lookup returns CDR1 SGHDT and CDR2 YYEEEE. CDR3 length equals 16 residues. This CDR3 is CASSGPGQGVSETQYF. The CDR3 region has the DNA TGTGCCAGCAGCGGGCCGGGACAGGGGGTTTCTGAGACCCAGTACTTC.

The rearrangement joins TRBV27 to TRBJ2-1; a weak D match, TRBD2 (5 bases). V was clipped by 3 bases and J by 4 bases, with 10 bases between them. The CDR3 consists of 14 residues. Per germline, CDR1 MNHEY and CDR2 SMNVEV (reference sequence). CDR3 protein: CASSFDGGYNEQFF. The CDR3 DNA reads TGTGCCAGCAGTTTTGATGGCGGGTACAATGAGCAGTTCTTC.

The genes are TRBV5-1 and TRBJ2-2; possible D gene TRBD2, 5 bases. V lost 4 bases and J lost 4, with 11 bases in between. Germline V gene sequence: CDR1 SGHRS, CDR2 YFSETQ. CDR3 length equals 14 residues. The CDR3 DNA follows: TGCGCCAGCAGCAAAGAAGCGGTCACCGGGGAGCTGTTTTTT. It is translated as CASSKEAVTGELFF.

The chain employs TRBV7-9 and TRBJ2-7; TRBD1 matches at 7 bases. CDR3 size: 15 residues. CDR1 is SEHNR, CDR2 FQNEAQ, per germline (reference sequence). V lost 1 base and J lost 1; bases outside the gene matches: 4. The CDR3 is CASSLDGTASYEQYF. In nucleotides, the CDR3 is TGTGCCAGCAGCTTAGATGGGACAGCTTCCTACGAGCAGTACTTC.

The chain couples TRBV6-5 to TRBJ1-2; 7 positions agree with TRBD1. The germline gives CDR1 MNHEY, CDR2 SVGAGI. This CDR3 has 14 residues. V dropped 7 bases and J dropped 1; count of bases not matched to a gene: 6. As DNA, the CDR3 is TGTGCCAGCAAACCGGGACAGCATAACTATGGCTACACCTTC. Protein product: CASKPGQHNYGYTF.

This CDR3 is CASRAGIESSYEQYF. The CDR3 nucleotides are TGTGCCAGCAGGGCGGGGATCGAAAGCTCCTACGAGCAGTACTTC. The chain recombines TRBV7-2 with TRBJ2-7; possible D gene TRBD2, 6 bases. The germline CDR1 and CDR2 sequences are SGHTA and FQGNSA. Trimming cost V 6 bases and J 0 bases, with 15 bases left between them. The CDR3 contains 15 residues.

DNA for the CDR3: TGTGCCTGGAGTGTGTTTTCGGGGGGGCTAGGCAATCAGCCCCAGCATTTT. Its protein product is CAWSVFSGGLGNQPQHF. The chain has TRBV30 and TRBJ1-5, with D perhaps matching TRBD1 (6 bases). The V and J ends lost 0 bases and 2 bases respectively, with 17 bases between them. CDR1 GTSNPN and CDR2 SVGIG come from the germline V gene (reference sequence). This CDR3 has 17 residues.

This clone was found a few times. The gene calls are TRBV6-5 and TRBJ2-7, with TRBD1 identical over 9 bases. Germline V CDR1 and CDR2: MNHEY, SVGAGI. The CDR3 covers 15 residues. Unmatched junction bases numbered 9, after V lost 6 bases and J lost 3 bases. This CDR3 is CASRTGTGTIYEQYF. The CDR3 region has the DNA TGTGCCAGCAGGACCGGGACAGGGACCATCTACGAGCAGTACTTC.